Included here is one T cell receptor (beta chain) sequence, with context. Its antigen is not known. Mouse names are used for the genes. Sequencing ends 1 residue short of the CDR3 end; the germline J gene provides the rest. Other DNA sequences in this sample translate to the same CDR3. After removal of 1 base from V and 0 bases from J, the junction contained 1 base not matched to a gene. Per the germline V gene, CDR1 is NSQYPW and CDR2 is LRSPGD (reference sequence). The CDR3 extends over 16 amino acids. These data come from a study of tissue T cells after allogeneic stem cell transplantation. Sequencing of TCRbeta CDR3 at survey depth gave sequences and template counts. Profiling relied on immunoSEQ multiplex PCR, and the TCRdb table lists in-frame clones only, not all of them. This table holds 15,000 to 20,000 clones, roughly 70% found once. Findings and caveats of the study: Sampling depth was limited, and the cohort was small and clinically varied. Shared clones across patients were few; motif clustering revealed tissue-specific shared signatures.

The source material was spleen. The chain employs TRBV1 and TRBJ2-4; the match to TRBD1 covers 10 bases. The sequence derives from a female BALB/c mouse in good health. The mouse line has the MHC haplotype H2-d. The chain's CDR3 is CTCSAGTGGSQNTLYF. Incomplete CDR3 DNA: TGCACCTGCAGTGCAGGGACAGGGGGGAGTCAAAACACCTTGTAC.